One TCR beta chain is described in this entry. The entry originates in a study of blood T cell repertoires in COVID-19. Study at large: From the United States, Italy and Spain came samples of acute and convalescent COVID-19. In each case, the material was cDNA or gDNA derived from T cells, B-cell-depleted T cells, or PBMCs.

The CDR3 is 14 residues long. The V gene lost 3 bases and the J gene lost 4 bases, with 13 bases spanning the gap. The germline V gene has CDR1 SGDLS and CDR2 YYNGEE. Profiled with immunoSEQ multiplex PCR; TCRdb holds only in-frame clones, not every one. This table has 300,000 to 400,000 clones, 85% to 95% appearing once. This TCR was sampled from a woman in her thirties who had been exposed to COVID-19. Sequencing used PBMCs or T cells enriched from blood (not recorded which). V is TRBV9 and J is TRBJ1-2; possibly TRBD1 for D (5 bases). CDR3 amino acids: CASSAPGDGYGYTF. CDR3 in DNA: TGTGCCAGCAGCGCTCCGGGGGACGGCTATGGCTACACCTTC. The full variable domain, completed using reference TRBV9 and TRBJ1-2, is DSGVTQTPKHLITATGQRVTLRCSPRSGDLSVYWYQQSLDQGLQFLIQYYNGEERAKGNILERFSAQQFPDLHSELNLSSLELGDSALYFCASSAPGDGYGYTFGSGTRLTVV.